This T cell receptor (beta chain) was recorded in a study of Ad26.COV2.S vaccination and SARS-CoV-2 variants. Assay used: immunoSEQ multiplex PCR; TCRdb lists only in-frame clones, some missing. The sample has some 340,000 clones, around 84% seen once. Treatment given: roughly 19 received Ad26.COV2.S at low or high dose, single or two shots; 5 received placebo; per-sample allocation not given. Specimen acquisition occurred on day 63 following the initial vaccine or placebo injection. The sequencing used peripheral blood, collected in a trial of Ad26.COV2.S vaccine versus placebo. The sequence was obtained from a person aged 18 to 65 who received the Ad26.COV2.S COVID-19 vaccine or a placebo.

The CDR3 DNA is TGTGCCAGCAGTTTCGGACAGGGGGGATATGGCTACACCTTC. This codes for CASSFGQGGYGYTF. The rearrangement joins TRBV27 to TRBJ1-2, with 10 bases identical to TRBD1. This CDR3 is 14 amino acids long. Trimming took 3 bases from V and 5 from J; bases not matched to a gene: 3. The germline V gene has CDR1 MNHEY and CDR2 SMNVEV (reference sequence).